This T cell receptor beta chain was found in a study of blood T cells in healthy people across ages. The study, taken as a whole, reports: Across the age range, TCR beta diversity per million T cells fell in a roughly linear way.

This clonotype was counted a few times. Its antigen is not identified. The use of a sample-barcoded 5' primer and a J-beta primer mix characterized a second PCR of about 6 to 11 cycles. In TCRdb, the 5' RACE reads were re-called with MiXCR into one record per CDR3 protein. The sample has over a million distinct CDR3 sequences, 35% to 55% seen once. Losses at the gene ends were 6 bases for V and 5 bases for J; bases not matched to a gene: 4. CDR3 size: 13 residues. Germline-derived CDR1 and CDR2 are MNHEY and SVGAGI. Source material: blood. The receptor was derived from a woman aged 55-69 years in good health. The rearrangement uses TRBV6-5 and TRBJ2-4; 7 bases are a match to TRBD2. CDR3 DNA sequence: TGTGCCAGCAGAAACCGGGGGGAAAACATTCAGTACTTC. This encodes CASRNRGENIQYF.